A single sample gave rise to the 3 T cell receptor beta chains below, sequenced in a study of identical twins. From the 5' RACE reads, TCRdb called clonotypes with MiXCR, one entry per CDR3 protein. The table has around 1.7 million distinct CDR3 sequences, roughly 35% seen once. The sample consisted of cord blood. Receptors were obtained from a newborn girl in good health.

Only a few counts were recorded for this clonotype. The CDR3 loop is CASSFKGGHTEAFF. DNA for the CDR3: TGTGCCAGCAGCTTTAAGGGTGGCCACACTGAAGCTTTCTTT. The V and J genes are TRBV7-9 and TRBJ1-1; D not resolved. The CDR3 has 14 residues. Germline CDR1 reads SEHNR; CDR2 reads FQNEAQ (reference sequence). V was trimmed by 3 bases and J by 3 bases, leaving 11 bases between them.

At least ten counts were recorded for this clonotype. The genes are TRBV4-2 and TRBJ2-1; 8 positions agree with TRBD1. Germline V gene lookup returns CDR1 LGHNA and CDR2 YNFKEQ. The CDR3 runs 14 residues. Losses at the gene ends were 1 base for V and 4 bases for J; bases not matched to a gene: 0. CDR3 in amino acids: CASSQGQGYNEQFF. CDR3 DNA: TGTGCCAGCAGCCAAGGACAGGGGTACAATGAGCAGTTCTTC.

CDR3 in DNA: TGTGCCAGCAGCTTAGGCCCCTTTTATAGCAATCAGCCCCAGCATTTT. Protein sequence: CASSLGPFYSNQPQHF. V is TRBV7-8 and J is TRBJ1-5; D call uncertain. The V end lost 1 base, the J end lost 0 bases, and 10 bases lay between the germline ends. Germline V gives CDR1 SGHVS, CDR2 FQNEAQ. The CDR3 sequence is 16 residues long. The full variable domain, with the rest looked up from reference TRBV7-8 and TRBJ1-5, is GAGVSQSPRYKVAKRGQDVALRCDPISGHVSLFWYQQALGQGPEFLTYFQNEAQLDKSGLPSDRFFAERPEGSVSTLKIQRTQQEDSAVYLCASSLGPFYSNQPQHFGDGTRLSIL.